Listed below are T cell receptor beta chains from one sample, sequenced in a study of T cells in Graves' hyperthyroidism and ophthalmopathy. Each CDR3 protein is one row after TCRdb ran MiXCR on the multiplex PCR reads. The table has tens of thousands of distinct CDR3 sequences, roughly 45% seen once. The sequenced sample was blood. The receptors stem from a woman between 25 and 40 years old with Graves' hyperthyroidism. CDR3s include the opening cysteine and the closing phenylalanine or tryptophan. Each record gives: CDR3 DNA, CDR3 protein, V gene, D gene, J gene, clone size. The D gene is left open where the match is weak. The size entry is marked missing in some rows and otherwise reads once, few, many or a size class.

TGTGCCAGCAGTTTTGGCAATGAGCAGTTCTTC | CASSFGNEQFF | TRBV27 | . | TRBJ2-1 | many
TGTGCCAGCAGGGTCGACAGTTCTGGGAGCAATCAGCCCCAGCATTTT | CASRVDSSGSNQPQHF | TRBV27 | . | TRBJ1-5 | .
TGTGCCAGCAGCGTATATGGTGATTCCTACAATGAGCAGTTCTTC | CASSVYGDSYNEQFF | TRBV9 | . | TRBJ2-1 | .
TGTGCCACCAGTCCCAGCGGGACACCTAACTATGGCTACACCTTC | CATSPSGTPNYGYTF | TRBV24-1 | . | TRBJ1-2 | .
TGTGCCAGCAGTCACAACCTATACACTGAAGCTTTCTTT | CASSHNLYTEAFF | TRBV6-5 | . | TRBJ1-1 | .
TGTGCCAGTAGGAAGGGACAGGGGTTGAACGAGCAGTACTTC | CASRKGQGLNEQYF | TRBV19 | TRBD1 | TRBJ2-7 | .
TGTGCCAGCAGGGTAGACAGGGCCAATGAGCAGTTCTTC | CASRVDRANEQFF | TRBV2 | TRBD1 | TRBJ2-1 | medium-sized
TGCAGTGCTAGAGTAGCGGGAGTCTATGAGCAGTTCTTC | CSARVAGVYEQFF | TRBV20-1 | TRBD2 | TRBJ2-1 | .
TGTGCCAGCAGCCCGGGACAGACAACTAATGAAAAACTGTTTTTT | CASSPGQTTNEKLFF | TRBV7-9 | TRBD1 | TRBJ1-4 | .
TGCAGCGCAACCGCCGGGACCGCTAACTATGGCTACACCTTC | CSATAGTANYGYTF | TRBV29-1 | . | TRBJ1-2 | .
TGTGCCAGTAGTATAGGACAAGTCAATCAGCCCCAGCATTTT | CASSIGQVNQPQHF | TRBV19 | . | TRBJ1-5 | few